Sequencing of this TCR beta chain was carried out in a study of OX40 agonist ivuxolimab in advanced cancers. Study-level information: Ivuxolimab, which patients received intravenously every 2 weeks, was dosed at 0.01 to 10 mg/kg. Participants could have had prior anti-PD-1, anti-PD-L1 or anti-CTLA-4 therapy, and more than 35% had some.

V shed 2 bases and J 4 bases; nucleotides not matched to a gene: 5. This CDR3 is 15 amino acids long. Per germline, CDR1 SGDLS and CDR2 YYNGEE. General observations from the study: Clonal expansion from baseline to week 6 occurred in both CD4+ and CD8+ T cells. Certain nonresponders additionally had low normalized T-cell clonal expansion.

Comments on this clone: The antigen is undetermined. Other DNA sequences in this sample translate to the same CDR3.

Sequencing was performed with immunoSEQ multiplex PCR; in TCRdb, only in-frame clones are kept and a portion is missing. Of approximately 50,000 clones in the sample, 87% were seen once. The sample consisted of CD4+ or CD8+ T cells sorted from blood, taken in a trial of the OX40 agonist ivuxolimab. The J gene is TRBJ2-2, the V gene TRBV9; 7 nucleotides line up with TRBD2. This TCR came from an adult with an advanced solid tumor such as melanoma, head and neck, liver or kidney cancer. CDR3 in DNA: TGTGCCAGCAGCGTGGGAGGGAGAGGCACCGGGGAGCTGTTTTTT. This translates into CASSVGGRGTGELFF.